This T cell receptor beta chain was observed in a study of tumor-infiltrating lymphocytes in primary liver carcinoma. Unsorted whole blood yielded the blood RNA, and germline DNA was also extracted. The patients carried chronic HBV infection and had received no treatment. Germline values: CDR1 SGHKS, CDR2 YYEKEE (reference sequence). V lost 0 bases and J lost 5, with 16 bases in between. The CDR3 extends over 16 amino acids. TCR beta cDNA came from approximately 0.55 ug total RNA, primed with a constant-region primer. Modified slightly, ARM-PCR produced TCR beta libraries over three nested multiplex PCR rounds. TRBV1-TRBV30 forward primers paired with a C-beta reverse primer were used in the first two PCR rounds, which ran 9 to 10 cycles each. One entry per CDR3 protein, called by TCRdb with MiXCR from the multiplex PCR reads. Among some 180,000 distinct CDR3 sequences listed, about 60% were seen once.

This clonotype occurred a few times. The chain carries TRBV5-5 and TRBJ2-3; either TRBD1 or TRBD2 may fit D (6 bases each). The specimen sequenced was peripheral blood. The sequence was collected from a man aged 40-49 years with primary liver carcinoma and hepatitis B virus infection. The CDR3 reads CASSLAVGGGGDTQYF. As DNA, the CDR3 is TGTGCCAGCAGCTTGGCCGTCGGGGGCGGAGGAGATACGCAGTATTTT.